The 24 T cell receptor beta chains in this list originate from one sample, sequenced in a study of shared clonotypes between healthy human individuals. Repertoires were generated with immunoSEQ multiplex PCR, while TCRdb's copy carries only in-frame clones and drops some. Of millions of clones listed, over 90% were seen once; the top ten hold 0.39%. The sequenced sample was naive CD4+ T cells from PBMCs. Subset of the sample: CD45RA+ positively selected. The receptors shown here come from a man aged 18 to 29 in good health. Some clones in this sample may be carry-over from other donors' samples.

This rearrangement joins TRBV6-6 to TRBJ2-3; the match to TRBD2 covers 7 bases. Germline loops: CDR1 MNHNY, CDR2 SVGAGI (reference sequence). V trimming: 7 bases; J trimming: 6 bases; junction bases outside the gene matches: 10. The CDR3 runs to 14 residues. CDR3 in DNA: TGTGCCAGCATGTCAGGCGGGAGTGTGGATACGCAGTATTTT. Translating it yields CASMSGGSVDTQYF.

The chain couples TRBV29-1 to TRBJ2-1; 11 bases match TRBD1. Germline lookup yields CDR1 SQVTM and CDR2 ANQGSEA. The CDR3 has 15 amino acids. Germline trimming cut 7 bases from V and 6 bases from J; bases unmatched to any gene: 11. The CDR3 reads CSGLDTGTGGNEQFF. In DNA, the CDR3 is TGCAGCGGCCTAGACACCGGGACAGGGGGCAATGAGCAGTTCTTC.

Here the CDR3 reads CASSTGELGNTEAFF. CDR3 sequence (DNA): TGCGCCAGCAGCACTGGGGAGCTAGGGAACACTGAAGCTTTCTTT. J is TRBJ1-1 and V is TRBV5-1; D call uncertain. Germline lookup yields CDR1 SGHRS and CDR2 YFSETQ. Trimming pared 4 bases from V and 1 base from J, leaving 14 bases between. The CDR3 sequence is 15 residues long.

This chain connects TRBV30 to TRBJ2-2; 8 nucleotides agree with TRBD2. CDR3 size: 18 residues. The germline CDR1 and CDR2 sequences are GTSNPN and SVGIG (reference sequence). V gave up 3 bases and J gave up 5 bases; unmatched junction bases: 17. The CDR3, as DNA: TGTGCCTGGAGCCCCCGTGAGGCGGGAGGTTTATGGACCGGGGAGCTGTTTTTT. Its protein product is CAWSPREAGGLWTGELFF.

The chain couples TRBV5-8 to TRBJ1-1; D is undetermined. Germline V gene sequence: CDR1 SGHTS, CDR2 YDEGEE. CDR3 length: 14 amino acids. The V end lost 2 bases, the J end lost 5 bases, and 13 bases lay between the germline ends. For the CDR3, the DNA is TGTGCCAGCAGCTTTGGGGTGCCGAGGACTGAAGCTTTCTTT. Protein sequence: CASSFGVPRTEAFF.

The CDR3 protein is CASSQTGTSGTDTQYF. The CDR3 region has the DNA TGCGCCAGCAGCCAAACCGGGACTAGCGGCACAGATACGCAGTATTTT. The rearrangement uses TRBV5-1 and TRBJ2-3, with 10 bases identical to TRBD2. The CDR3 length is 16 residues. V was pared by 4 bases and J by 1 base, with 6 bases of the junction left unmatched. The V gene's germline CDR1 is SGHRS and CDR2 YFSETQ.

The genes are TRBV15 and TRBJ2-6, with unresolved D. The CDR3 extends over 14 amino acids. V lost 3 bases, J lost 0 bases, and 3 bases lay in between. Germline V gene sequence: CDR1 LNHNV, CDR2 YYDKDF (reference sequence). The CDR3 region has the DNA TGTGCCACCAGCAGCTACTCTGGGGCCAACGTCCTGACTTTC. It codes for CATSSYSGANVLTF.

V usage is TRBV5-6 and J usage is TRBJ1-2; D uncertain. There are 15 residues in the CDR3. The germline V and J ends were trimmed by 2 bases and 4 bases, with 15 bases remaining between them. The germline gives CDR1 SGHDT, CDR2 YYEEEE. In nucleotides, the CDR3 is TGTGCCAGCAGCTTCGACCAGGCCCACCGCTATGGCTACACCTTC. This encodes CASSFDQAHRYGYTF.

This clone came up a few times. This chain joins TRBV7-2 and TRBJ1-5, with unresolved D. The V end lost 1 base, the J end lost 2 bases, and 12 bases lay between the germline ends. The CDR3 spans 16 residues. Germline-derived CDR1 and CDR2 are SGHTA and FQGNSA. The CDR3 nucleotides read TGTGCCAGCAGCTTAGAGGCCTATTGGGGCAATCAGCCCCAGCATTTT. The encoded protein is CASSLEAYWGNQPQHF.

The chain carries TRBV2 and TRBJ2-1; 8 bases agree with TRBD2. The CDR3 is 13 amino acids. Germline V CDR1 and CDR2: SNHLY, FYNNEI. Unmatched junction bases numbered 12, after V lost 11 bases and J lost 9 bases. The CDR3 here is CASGRREAGEQFF. The CDR3 region has the DNA TGTGCCTCAGGACGGCGGGAGGCGGGTGAGCAGTTCTTC.

The chain has TRBV27 and TRBJ2-7; TRBD2 matches 9 bases. CDR1 and CDR2 (germline): MNHEY, SMNVEV (reference sequence). J was trimmed by 4 bases and V by 10 bases; bases with no gene match: 8. CDR3 length: 13 amino acids. The CDR3 region has the DNA TGTGCCATTAAGGGAAGCGGGAGGTACGAGCAGTACTTC. It specifies CAIKGSGRYEQYF.

V is TRBV6-5 and J is TRBJ1-3; D is possibly TRBD1 (6 bases). The germline CDR1 and CDR2 sequences are MNHEY and SVGAGI. The CDR3 runs 15 residues. V was shortened by 2 bases and J by 0 bases, with 8 bases between the two germline ends. DNA for the CDR3: TGTGCCAGCAGTTACCAGGGGCTCTCTGGAAACACCATATATTTT. Protein sequence: CASSYQGLSGNTIYF.

The rearrangement uses TRBV11-2 and TRBJ2-5; the match to TRBD2 covers 7 bases. Germline V lookup: CDR1 SGHAT, CDR2 FQNNGV. The CDR3 covers 15 residues. V shed 5 bases, J shed 5 bases, and the junction held 11 bases outside the gene matches. The CDR3 here is CASSPLTGGGETQYF. In DNA form, the CDR3 reads TGTGCCAGCAGCCCCCTGACGGGAGGAGGTGAGACCCAGTACTTC.

V usage is TRBV2 and J usage is TRBJ1-1, with 12 bases aligning to TRBD1. Per the germline V gene, CDR1 is SNHLY and CDR2 is FYNNEI. V gave up 9 bases and J gave up 3 bases; unmatched junction bases: 5. CDR3 length equals 14 residues. The CDR3 nucleotides read TGTGCCAGTCGGGGACAGGGGGCGTACACTGAAGCTTTCTTT. Residues: CASRGQGAYTEAFF.

The V gene is TRBV9, the J gene TRBJ2-3; D could derive from TRBD1 or TRBD2 (6 bases each). Trimming took 3 bases from V and 2 from J, leaving 13 bases between them. Germline V gene data show CDR1 as SGDLS and CDR2 as YYNGEE. The length of the CDR3 is 15 residues. The CDR3 region is CASSGRGPHTDTQYF. The CDR3 DNA reads as TGTGCCAGCAGCGGCCGGGGGCCCCACACAGATACGCAGTATTTT. Based on the CDR3 plus reference TRBV9 and TRBJ2-3, the full variable domain is DSGVTQTPKHLITATGQRVTLRCSPRSGDLSVYWYQQSLDQGLQFLIQYYNGEERAKGNILERFSAQQFPDLHSELNLSSLELGDSALYFCASSGRGPHTDTQYFGPGTRLTVL.

The chain combines TRBV11-2 with TRBJ1-1; D is unresolved. Germline V lookup: CDR1 SGHAT, CDR2 FQNNGV. CDR3 length equals 14 residues. Deletions cut 5 bases from V and 4 bases from J, with 14 bases between. CDR3 amino acids: CASSRLGSSTEAFF. In DNA form, the CDR3 reads TGTGCCAGCAGCCGTTTGGGGTCGAGCACTGAAGCTTTCTTT. Supplemented by reference TRBV11-2 and TRBJ1-1, the full variable domain reads EAGVAQSPRYKIIEKRQSVAFWCNPISGHATLYWYQQILGQGPKLLIQFQNNGVVDDSQLPKDRFSAERLKGVDSTLKIQPAKLEDSAVYLCASSRLGSSTEAFFGQGTRLTVV.

This sequence joins TRBV30 and TRBJ1-2; D gene uncertain. The CDR3 is 15 residues long. V lost 3 bases to trimming and J lost 4 bases, with 18 bases between them. The germline V gene encodes CDR1 GTSNPN and CDR2 SVGIG (reference sequence). The CDR3 nucleotides are TGTGCCTGGAGCGACGGTGTCAGGCCGTTCTATGGCTACACCTTC. Translated, it gives CAWSDGVRPFYGYTF.

This rearrangement joins TRBV4-3 to TRBJ2-1, with 15 bases matching TRBD2. J lost 8 bases, V lost 0 bases, and 11 bases had no gene match. This CDR3 has 19 residues. Germline assignment: CDR1 LGHNA and CDR2 YSLEER. CDR3 residues: CASSQEVRGTSGRQDEQFF. The DNA for the CDR3 is TGCGCCAGCAGCCAAGAGGTCAGGGGGACTAGCGGGAGGCAGGATGAGCAGTTCTTC.

Comment on this clone: The sample contains more than one DNA sequence encoding this CDR3. The V call is TRBV7-2, the J call TRBJ1-1; D call uncertain. CDR1 SGHTA and CDR2 FQGNSA come from the germline V gene. The ends were cut back, 0 bases at V and 4 bases at J, with 0 bases in the middle. This CDR3 contains 11 residues. The CDR3 DNA reads as TGTGCCAGCAGCTTAGCCACTGAAGCTTTCTTT. This gives the protein CASSLATEAFF.

As concerns this clone: This sample includes further DNA sequences coding for the same CDR3. The chain couples TRBV7-2 to TRBJ2-2, with 15 nucleotides matching TRBD2. V dropped 1 base and J dropped 4; count of bases not matched to a gene: 1. The CDR3 runs to 17 residues. The germline V gene encodes CDR1 SGHTA and CDR2 FQGNSA. The CDR3 protein is CASSLGTSGRGTGELFF. CDR3 DNA: TGTGCCAGCAGCTTAGGGACTAGCGGGAGGGGCACCGGGGAGCTGTTTTTT.

The rearrangement links TRBV19 to TRBJ1-5; D is unclear. Trimming shortened V by 1 base and J by 3 bases, and 10 bases separated the two germline ends. The CDR3 has 15 amino acids. Germline assignment: CDR1 LNHDA and CDR2 SQIVND (reference sequence). The CDR3 DNA is TGTGCCAGTAGTATAGTGAGACGGGACAATCAGCCCCAGCATTTT. Its protein product is CASSIVRRDNQPQHF.

Only one count was recorded for this clone. This rearrangement joins TRBV5-1 to TRBJ1-1, with D tentatively TRBD1 (6 bases). The CDR3 extends over 17 amino acids. Germline V lookup: CDR1 SGHRS, CDR2 YFSETQ. V shed 3 bases and J shed 7 bases, with 25 bases lying between them. CDR3 bases: TGCGCCAGCAGCTCGGCGGGGGGCCCGGAGTATCAGGGTGAAGCTTTCTTT. This encodes CASSSAGGPEYQGEAFF.

As concerns this clone: Other DNA sequences within the sample encode an identical CDR3. The gene calls are TRBV11-2 and TRBJ2-7, with TRBD1 identical over 7 bases. After removal of 2 bases from V and 3 bases from J, the junction contained 4 bases not matched to a gene. Germline assignment: CDR1 SGHAT and CDR2 FQNNGV. This CDR3 has 14 residues. DNA for the CDR3: TGTGCCAGCAGCTTAAGGGACAGAGGCTACGAGCAGTACTTC. Translating gives CASSLRDRGYEQYF.

CDR3 bases: TGTGCCAGCTCACCGGGGGCAGGGACGGCCTATGGCTACACCTTC. This codes for CASSPGAGTAYGYTF. The chain links TRBV18 to TRBJ1-2, with a possible D match to TRBD1 (6 bases). V was trimmed by 3 bases and J by 4 bases, leaving 15 bases between them. Germline-derived CDR1 and CDR2 are KGHSH and LQKENI. This CDR3 contains 15 residues. Complete variable domain (other parts from reference TRBV18 and TRBJ1-2): NAGVMQNPRHLVRRRGQEARLRCSPMKGHSHVYWYRQLPEEGLKFMVYLQKENIIDESGMPKERFSAEFPKEGPSILRIQQVVRGDSAAYFCASSPGAGTAYGYTFGSGTRLTVV.